A single sample is the source of the 5 T cell receptor beta chains below, sequenced in a study of OX40 agonist ivuxolimab in advanced cancers. Using immunoSEQ multiplex PCR, the repertoire was profiled, and TCRdb retains in-frame clones only, with some absent. The sample shows tens of thousands of clones, around 80% of them seen only once. The sequences come from CD4+ or CD8+ T cells sorted from blood, collected in a trial of the OX40 agonist ivuxolimab. Receptor source: an adult with an advanced solid tumor such as melanoma, head and neck, liver or kidney cancer.

This rearrangement joins TRBV11-3 to TRBJ2-2, with 8 bases aligning to TRBD1. V lost 5 bases, J lost 7 bases, and 12 bases stayed unmatched. The CDR3 has 16 residues. In germline, CDR1 is SGHNT, CDR2 YENEEA. The CDR3 nucleotides read TGTGCCAGCAGCCCGGTACAGGGGGAGACATGCGGGGAGCTGTTTTTT. Its translation is CASSPVQGETCGELFF. The complete variable domain, with remaining parts taken from reference TRBV11-3 and TRBJ2-2, reads EAGVVQSPRYKIIEKKQPVAFWCNPISGHNTLYWYLQNLGQGPELLIRYENEEAVDDSQLPKDRFSAERLKGVDSTLKIQPAELGDSAVYLCASSPVQGETCGELFFGEGSRLTVL.

Comments on this clone: Mismatch with germline at one junction end may stem from a read error. The CDR3: CASSPTSDRGFYRIF. The CDR3 DNA follows: TGCGCCAGCAGCCCAACGTCGGACAGGGGGTTTTATCGGATCTTC. The gene calls are TRBV5-1 and TRBJ2-1; 10 bases line up with TRBD1. The CDR3 loop spans 15 amino acids. Germline V gene data show CDR1 as SGHRS and CDR2 as YFSETQ.

The rearrangement uses TRBV18 and TRBJ2-7; D uncertain. The CDR3 length is 14 residues. V shed 2 bases and J shed 3 bases, with 11 bases lying between them. The germline CDR1 and CDR2 sequences are KGHSH and LQKENI. CDR3 DNA sequence: TGTGCCAGCTCACCAATACAAACCAGCTACGAGCAGTACTTC. Its protein product is CASSPIQTSYEQYF.

J is TRBJ2-3 and V is TRBV5-1; D ambiguous. This CDR3 is built from 12 residues. V lost 0 bases and J 5 bases, leaving 4 bases between the germline ends. CDR1 is SGHRS, CDR2 YFSETQ, per germline. The CDR3 is CASSLEGDTQYF. As DNA, the CDR3 is TGCGCCAGCAGCTTGGAGGGAGATACGCAGTATTTT.

The chain couples TRBV5-5 to TRBJ1-2; no reliable D call. This CDR3 has 13 amino acids. Trimming removed 0 bases at V and 2 bases at J, with 5 bases between. Germline CDR1 is SGHKS and CDR2 is YYEKEE (reference sequence). The CDR3 loop reads CASSLDVNYGYTF. CDR3 sequence (DNA): TGTGCCAGCAGCTTGGATGTAAACTATGGCTACACCTTC.